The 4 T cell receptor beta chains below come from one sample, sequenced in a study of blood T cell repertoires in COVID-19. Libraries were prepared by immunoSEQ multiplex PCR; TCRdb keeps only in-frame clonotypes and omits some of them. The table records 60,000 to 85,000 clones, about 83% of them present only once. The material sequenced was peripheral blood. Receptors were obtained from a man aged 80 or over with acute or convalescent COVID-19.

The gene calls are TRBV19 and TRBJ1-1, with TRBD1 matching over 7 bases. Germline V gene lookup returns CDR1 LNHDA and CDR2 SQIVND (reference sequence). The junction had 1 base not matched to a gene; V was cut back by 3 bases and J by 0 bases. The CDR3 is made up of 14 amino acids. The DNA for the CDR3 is TGTGCCAGTAGTATGACAGGGATGAACACTGAAGCTTTCTTT. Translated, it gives CASSMTGMNTEAFF.

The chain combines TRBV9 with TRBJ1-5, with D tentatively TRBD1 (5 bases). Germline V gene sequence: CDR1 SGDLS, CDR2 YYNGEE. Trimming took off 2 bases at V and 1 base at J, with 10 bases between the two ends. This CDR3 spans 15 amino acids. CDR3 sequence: CASSVSEGSNQPQHF. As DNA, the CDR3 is TGTGCCAGCAGCGTTTCGGAGGGGAGCAATCAGCCCCAGCATTTT. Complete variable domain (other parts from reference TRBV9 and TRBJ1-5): DSGVTQTPKHLITATGQRVTLRCSPRSGDLSVYWYQQSLDQGLQFLIQYYNGEERAKGNILERFSAQQFPDLHSELNLSSLELGDSALYFCASSVSEGSNQPQHFGDGTRLSIL.

CDR3 DNA sequence: TGTGCCAGCACGGGAGACAGCGGCGAGCAGTACTTC. Translation gives CASTGDSGEQYF. The chain recombines TRBV11-3 with TRBJ2-7; TRBD2 is a possible D gene (6 bases). Trimming removed 7 bases from V and 6 bases from J, with 13 bases in between. CDR1 and CDR2 (germline): SGHNT, YENEEA. CDR3 size: 12 residues.

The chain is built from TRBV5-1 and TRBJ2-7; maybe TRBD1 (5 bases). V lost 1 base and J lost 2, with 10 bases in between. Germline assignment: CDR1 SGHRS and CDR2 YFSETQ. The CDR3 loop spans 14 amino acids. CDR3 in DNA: TGCGCCAGCAGCTTGTCGGCAGGGCCCTACGAGCAGTACTTC. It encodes CASSLSAGPYEQYF.